The present TCR beta chain was sequenced within a study of regulatory T cells in long-lasting Graves disease. General study results and limits: New patients shared 966 public clonotypes, and persistent patients shared more, with over 2,500. Authors noted too few samples as a limitation.

Arm-PCR of CDR3 regions with iRepertoire HTBI primers generated TCR beta libraries. TCRdb reprocessed the multiplex PCR reads with MiXCR, giving one entry per CDR3 protein. Of roughly 610,000 distinct CDR3 sequences listed, 16% are singletons. Time point noted: newly diagnosed GD, antithyroid drugs for less than 3 months. The authors made the TCR library using RNA they extracted from PBMCs. An endocrinology department in Xi'an, China, supplied the patients. Remarks on this clonotype: The antigen remains undetermined.

Germline assignment: CDR1 DFQATT and CDR2 SNEGSKA (reference sequence). This CDR3 has 13 amino acids. V shed 2 bases and J shed 7 bases, with 12 bases lying between them. The data were also submitted as part of a second study, on T cells in Graves' hyperthyroidism and ophthalmopathy. Per that paper: TCR CDR3 underwent first-round RT-PCR with the HTBI primer set.

The rearrangement links TRBV20-1 to TRBJ1-5; a weak D match, TRBD1 (5 bases). The sequence derives from a man in his late teens or twenties with Graves disease. The input for sequencing was peripheral blood mononuclear cells (PBMCs), taken at new diagnosis, from a patient treated with antithyroid drugs. The chain's CDR3 is CSARTGNRQPQHF. The CDR3 coding sequence is TGCAGTGCTAGAACAGGTAATCGACAGCCCCAGCATTTT.